This passage covers 2 T cell receptor beta chains from one sample sequenced in a study of beta chain features in type 1 diabetes. As every portion of the isolated RNA was reverse transcribed, the sequencing read expressed TCRB transcripts. Assay: immunoSEQ multiplex PCR; the TCRdb copy retains only in-frame clones and omits some. The sample contains hundreds of thousands of clones, roughly a sixth of which appear only once. Sample: naive CD4+ T cells from blood. These receptors all come from a man aged 18 to 35 in good health.

This chain uses TRBV10-3 with TRBJ1-1; 9 bases fit TRBD1. This CDR3 comprises 13 residues. CDR1 and CDR2 (germline): ENHRY, SYGVKD. Trimming took 7 bases from V and 6 from J; bases not matched to a gene: 6. The CDR3 sequence: CAITARQGAEAFF. The CDR3 DNA reads as TGTGCCATCACGGCCCGACAGGGGGCTGAAGCTTTCTTT.

This chain links TRBV27 with TRBJ1-5; D not resolved. The CDR3 contains 13 residues. Germline lookup yields CDR1 MNHEY and CDR2 SMNVEV (reference sequence). V lost 6 bases, J lost 4 bases, and 10 bases lay in between. In DNA, the CDR3 is TGTGCCAGCAGCAAAGTAAGGAATCAGCCCCAGCATTTT. The encoded protein is CASSKVRNQPQHF.